Sequencing of this TCR beta chain was carried out in a study of spatial heterogeneity in lung cancer. Study observations and caveats: It was found that expanded intratumoral alpha and beta TCR counts tracked tumor mutation counts.

MiXCR, run by TCRdb on the 5' RACE reads, gives a single entry per CDR3 protein. The sample includes roughly 5,800 distinct CDR3 sequences, 8.5% to 10% of them seen just once. The V and J ends lost 3 bases and 10 bases respectively, with 13 bases between them. This CDR3 has 13 residues. CDR1 MRHNA and CDR2 SNTAGT come from the germline V gene. As for time point: sample taken at primary tumor resection. This clonotype was seen ten or more times. The antigen is unknown. This chain connects TRBV6-4 to TRBJ1-5; D unclear. The source is a female donor with early-stage non-small cell lung cancer. This sample comprised lung tumor tissue, obtained at surgery. Here the CDR3 reads CASSERQSGPQHF. CDR3 bases: TGTGCCAGCAGTGAGCGCCAGTCTGGCCCCCAGCATTTT.